The rows below give T cell receptor beta chains drawn from one sample of a study of T cell responses to AZD1222 COVID-19 vaccine. Method: immunoSEQ multiplex PCR; TCRdb's copy keeps in-frame clones and lacks some. The sample shows some 120,000 clones, 80% to 90% of them seen only once. Sequenced here: peripheral blood, sampled on day 0 of MenACWY control vaccination. The receptors originated from an adult in good health. The CDR3 runs from the conserved cysteine through the conserved F or W. The order of the fields is clone size, J gene, D gene, V gene, CDR3 protein, CDR3 DNA. D genes are given only for firm matches. Clone size is shown for a subset of rows, as once, few, many or a class of expanded clone.

-	TRBJ2-2	TRBD2	TRBV9	CASSTSVNTGELFF	TGTGCCAGCAGCACTAGCGTTAACACCGGGGAGCTGTTTTTT
-	TRBJ1-1	-	TRBV9	CASSVARGPRSEAFF	TGTGCCAGCAGCGTAGCTCGGGGGCCCCGCTCTGAAGCTTTCTTT
-	TRBJ1-4	-	TRBV4-1	CASSQTATNEKLFF	TGCGCCAGCAGCCAGACGGCAACTAATGAAAAACTGTTTTTT
-	TRBJ2-3	-	TRBV11-2	CASSPEPHGTQYF	TGTGCCAGCAGCCCCGAGCCCCACGGTACGCAGTATTTT
-	TRBJ2-1	TRBD2	TRBV27	CASGYSGRASREQFF	TGTGCCAGCGGATATAGCGGGAGGGCCAGTCGCGAGCAGTTCTTC
-	TRBJ1-2	-	TRBV7-2	CASSLVRRRQNYGYTF	TGTGCCAGCAGCTTAGTCCGGCGGAGACAGAACTATGGCTACACCTTC
few	TRBJ2-1	-	TRBV6-5	CASSYSNRAYEQFF	TGTGCCAGCAGTTACTCGAACAGGGCGTATGAGCAGTTCTTC
-	TRBJ2-4	TRBD2	TRBV11-3	CASSLNSVPSGNIQYF	TGTGCCAGCAGCTTAAACTCTGTGCCTAGCGGAAACATTCAGTACTTC
few	TRBJ2-2	TRBD1	TRBV11-3	CASSLDQGTVGSTGELFF	TGTGCCAGCAGCTTAGATCAGGGGACAGTCGGTTCCACCGGGGAGCTGTTTTTT
-	TRBJ2-4	TRBD1	TRBV24-1	CATSDGTGGSIAKNIQYF	TGTGCCACCAGTGATGGGACAGGGGGCTCCATAGCCAAAAACATTCAGTACTTC
once	TRBJ2-3	-	TRBV28	CASSLQGRTDTQYF	TGTGCCAGCAGTCTCCAGGGGCGGACAGATACGCAGTATTTT
-	TRBJ2-7	TRBD2	TRBV18	CASSPAGGSYEQYF	TGTGCCAGCTCACCGGCGGGGGGCTCCTACGAGCAGTACTTC
-	TRBJ2-7	TRBD2	TRBV7-9	CASSGPGLAISEQYF	TGTGCCAGCAGCGGACCGGGACTAGCGATTTCCGAGCAGTACTTC
-	TRBJ2-5	TRBD2	TRBV9	CASSASSGPQETQYF	TGTGCCAGCAGCGCCTCTAGCGGGCCCCAAGAGACCCAGTACTTC
-	TRBJ1-1	TRBD1	TRBV5-1	CASSPRPTGENTEAFF	TGCGCCAGCAGCCCCCGACCGACAGGGGAGAACACTGAAGCTTTCTTT
-	TRBJ2-3	TRBD2	TRBV9	CASSVTSGNTDTQYF	TGTGCCAGCAGCGTGACTAGCGGCAACACAGATACGCAGTATTTT
-	TRBJ2-3	TRBD2	TRBV5-6	CASSRTSSYTDTQYF	TGTGCCAGCAGCCGGACTAGCTCCTACACAGATACGCAGTATTTT
few	TRBJ2-5	-	TRBV9	CASSVVGGGETQYF	TGTGCCAGCAGCGTGGTTGGGGGCGGAGAGACCCAGTACTTC
-	TRBJ2-5	TRBD1	TRBV9	CASSPWTGGTQETQYF	TGTGCCAGCAGCCCCTGGACAGGGGGGACTCAAGAGACCCAGTACTTC
-	TRBJ2-3	TRBD2	TRBV19	CATSSGSTDTQYF	TGTGCCACAAGTAGCGGGAGCACAGATACGCAGTATTTT
-	TRBJ1-2	-	TRBV5-1	CASSFRPNRLLGGYTF	TGCGCCAGCAGCTTCCGACCGAATCGGTTGTTGGGTGGCTACACCTTC
-	TRBJ2-7	TRBD2	TRBV5-4	CASSSGGAYEQYF	TGTGCCAGCAGCTCCGGGGGGGCCTACGAGCAGTACTTC
-	TRBJ1-1	-	TRBV6-4	CASTTKAPCGPGGDTEAFF	TGTGCCAGCACTACAAAGGCCCCCTGTGGACCGGGTGGGGACACTGAAGCTTTCTTT
few	TRBJ1-2	TRBD1	TRBV7-3	CASSRDGTAFEDGYTF	TGTGCCAGCAGCCGGGACGGGACAGCATTCGAGGATGGCTACACCTTC
few	TRBJ1-1	TRBD1	TRBV9	CASSVRDRETTEAFF	TGTGCCAGCAGCGTCCGGGACAGGGAGACCACTGAAGCTTTCTTT
-	TRBJ2-7	-	TRBV19	CASSIGGSEAYEQYF	TGTGCCAGTAGTATAGGGGGTAGCGAGGCCTACGAGCAGTACTTC
-	TRBJ2-1	-	TRBV7-2	CASSSSSYNEQFF	TGTGCCAGCAGCTCAAGCTCCTACAATGAGCAGTTCTTC
-	TRBJ1-1	-	TRBV10-3	CAISSQGNTEAFF	TGTGCCATCAGTTCTCAGGGGAACACTGAAGCTTTCTTT
-	TRBJ2-3	TRBD1	TRBV25-1	CASRDSNTDTQYF	TGTGCCAGCCGGGACAGTAACACAGATACGCAGTATTTT
-	TRBJ2-2	TRBD1	TRBV5-1	CASSPGQGVIGELFF	TGCGCCAGCAGCCCGGGACAGGGGGTGATCGGGGAGCTGTTTTTT
-	TRBJ2-7	-	TRBV5-5	CASSLGSLILYEQYF	TGTGCCAGCAGCTTAGGGTCTTTGATCCTCTACGAGCAGTACTTC
-	TRBJ2-1	TRBD1	TRBV5-1	CASSGTAPYNEQFF	TGCGCCAGCAGCGGGACAGCACCTTACAATGAGCAGTTCTTC
-	TRBJ1-3	TRBD1	TRBV6-1	CASSELQGNSGNTIYF	TGTGCCAGCAGTGAATTACAGGGGAACTCTGGAAACACCATATATTTT
once	TRBJ2-3	TRBD2	TRBV5-4	CASSSTSGRSTDTQYF	TGTGCCAGCAGCTCGACTAGCGGGAGAAGCACAGATACGCAGTATTTT
-	TRBJ2-1	-	TRBV2	CASSLSSYNEQFF	TGTGCCAGCAGCTTGAGCTCCTACAATGAGCAGTTCTTC
-	TRBJ2-1	-	TRBV5-1	CASSTSGNYNEQFF	TGCGCCAGCAGTACCAGCGGAAACTACAATGAGCAGTTCTTC
-	TRBJ1-2	-	TRBV14	CASSPATAYYGYTF	TGTGCCAGCAGCCCGGCGACAGCGTACTATGGCTACACCTTC
-	TRBJ2-7	-	TRBV18	CASSPFPPPPPGSRYEQYF	TGTGCCAGCTCACCATTCCCCCCCCCACCCCCCGGGAGTAGATACGAGCAGTACTTC
-	TRBJ2-2	-	TRBV5-1	CASSFEGGVNTGELFF	TGCGCCAGCAGCTTCGAGGGGGGAGTGAACACCGGGGAGCTGTTTTTT
-	TRBJ1-5	-	TRBV5-6	CASSNGDGHQPQHF	TGTGCCAGCAGCAATGGGGATGGGCATCAGCCCCAGCATTTT
once	TRBJ2-5	-	TRBV5-6	CASSPRLLRTEETQYF	TGTGCCAGCAGCCCACGGTTGCTTAGGACTGAAGAGACCCAGTACTTC
-	TRBJ1-5	-	TRBV6-2/TRBV6-3	CASSLINQPQHF	TGTGCCAGCAGCCTTATTAATCAGCCCCAGCATTTT
once	TRBJ1-1	-	TRBV3-1/TRBV3-2	CASSPGLVLYTEAFF	TGTGCCAGCAGCCCGGGTCTAGTCTTATACACTGAAGCTTTCTTT
-	TRBJ2-1	-	TRBV30	CAWSGSLNEQFF	TGTGCCTGGAGTGGGAGTCTGAATGAGCAGTTCTTC
-	TRBJ2-2	TRBD2	TRBV2	CASIFAGEGTGELFF	TGTGCCAGCATCTTCGCGGGAGAGGGAACCGGGGAGCTGTTTTTT
-	TRBJ1-1	-	TRBV11-3	CASSLVGQKNTEAFF	TGTGCCAGCAGCTTAGTGGGCCAGAAAAACACTGAAGCTTTCTTT
-	TRBJ1-2	-	TRBV29-1	CSVEGSGVDNYGYTF	TGCAGCGTGGAAGGGTCAGGGGTGGATAACTATGGCTACACCTTC
-	TRBJ2-6	-	TRBV6-1	CASSERPSGANVLTF	TGTGCCAGCAGTGAAAGACCCTCTGGGGCCAACGTCCTGACTTTC
-	TRBJ1-3	-	TRBV30	CAWSALGGGNTIYF	TGTGCCTGGAGTGCGCTGGGTGGGGGAAACACCATATATTTT
-	TRBJ1-1	TRBD1	TRBV19	CASSFGQVMNTEAFF	TGTGCCAGTAGTTTCGGACAGGTTATGAACACTGAAGCTTTCTTT
-	TRBJ2-7	-	TRBV7-9	CASSLGTRNLYEQYF	TGTGCCAGCAGCTTAGGGACTCGGAACTTGTACGAGCAGTACTTC
-	TRBJ2-7	TRBD1	TRBV6-5	CASSYSGRGPEQYF	TGTGCCAGCAGTTACTCGGGCAGGGGGCCCGAGCAGTACTTC
-	TRBJ2-1	TRBD2	TRBV27	CASTRAGAFDEQFF	TGTGCCAGCACCCGAGCGGGAGCTTTCGATGAGCAGTTCTTC
-	TRBJ1-1	-	TRBV11-3	CASSPTLSTEAFF	TGTGCCAGCAGCCCTACCCTCTCAACTGAAGCTTTCTTT
-	TRBJ1-5	-	TRBV7-6	CASSLGQSGNQPQHF	TGTGCCAGCAGCTTAGGGCAGTCCGGCAATCAGCCCCAGCATTTT
-	TRBJ2-2	TRBD1	TRBV28	CAGNRQGGTGELFF	TGTGCCGGGAATCGACAGGGTGGCACCGGGGAGCTGTTTTTT
-	TRBJ2-1	-	TRBV1	CTSSQPGLAGTYNEQFF	TGCACCAGCAGCCAACCTGGACTAGCGGGAACCTACAATGAGCAGTTCTTC